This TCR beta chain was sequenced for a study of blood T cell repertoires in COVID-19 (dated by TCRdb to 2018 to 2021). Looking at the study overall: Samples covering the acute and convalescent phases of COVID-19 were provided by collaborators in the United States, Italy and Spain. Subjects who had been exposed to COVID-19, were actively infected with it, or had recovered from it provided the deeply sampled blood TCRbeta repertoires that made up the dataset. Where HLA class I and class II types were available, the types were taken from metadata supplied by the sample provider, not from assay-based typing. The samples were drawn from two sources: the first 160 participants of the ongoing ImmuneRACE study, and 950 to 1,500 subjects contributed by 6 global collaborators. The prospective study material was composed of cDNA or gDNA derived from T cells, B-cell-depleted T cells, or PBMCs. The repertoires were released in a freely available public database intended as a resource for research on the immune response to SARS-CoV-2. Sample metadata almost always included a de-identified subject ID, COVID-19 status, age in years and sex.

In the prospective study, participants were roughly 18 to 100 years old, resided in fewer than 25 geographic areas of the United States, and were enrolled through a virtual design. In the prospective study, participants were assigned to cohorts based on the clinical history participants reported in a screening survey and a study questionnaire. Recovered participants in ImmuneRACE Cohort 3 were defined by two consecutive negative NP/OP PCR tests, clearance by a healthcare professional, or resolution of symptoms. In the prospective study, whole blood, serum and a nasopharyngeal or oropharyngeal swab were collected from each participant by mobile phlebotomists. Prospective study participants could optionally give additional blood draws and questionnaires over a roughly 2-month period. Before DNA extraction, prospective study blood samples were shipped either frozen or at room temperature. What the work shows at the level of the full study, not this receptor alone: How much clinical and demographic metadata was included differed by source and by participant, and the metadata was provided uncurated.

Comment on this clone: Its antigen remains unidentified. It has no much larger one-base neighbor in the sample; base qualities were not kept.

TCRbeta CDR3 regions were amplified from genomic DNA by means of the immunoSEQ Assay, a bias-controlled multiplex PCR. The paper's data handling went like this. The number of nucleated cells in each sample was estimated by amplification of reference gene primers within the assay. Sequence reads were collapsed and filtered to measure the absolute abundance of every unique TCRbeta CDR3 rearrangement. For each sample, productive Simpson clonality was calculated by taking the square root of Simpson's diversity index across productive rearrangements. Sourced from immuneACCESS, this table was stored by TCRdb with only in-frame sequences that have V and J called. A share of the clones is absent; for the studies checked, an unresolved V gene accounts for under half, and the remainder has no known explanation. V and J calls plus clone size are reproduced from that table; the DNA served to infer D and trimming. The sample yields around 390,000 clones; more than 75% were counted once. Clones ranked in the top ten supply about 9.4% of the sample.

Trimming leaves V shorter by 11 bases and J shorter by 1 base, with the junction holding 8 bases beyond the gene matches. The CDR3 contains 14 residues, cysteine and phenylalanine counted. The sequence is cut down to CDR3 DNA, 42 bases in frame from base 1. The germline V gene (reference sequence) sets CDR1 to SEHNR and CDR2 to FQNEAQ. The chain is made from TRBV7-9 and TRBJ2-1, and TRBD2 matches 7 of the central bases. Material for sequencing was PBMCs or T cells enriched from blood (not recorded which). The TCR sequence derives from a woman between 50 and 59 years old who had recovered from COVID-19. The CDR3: CASPGGGSYNEQFF. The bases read TGTGCCTCTCCTGGGGGGGGTTCCTACAATGAGCAGTTCTTC.